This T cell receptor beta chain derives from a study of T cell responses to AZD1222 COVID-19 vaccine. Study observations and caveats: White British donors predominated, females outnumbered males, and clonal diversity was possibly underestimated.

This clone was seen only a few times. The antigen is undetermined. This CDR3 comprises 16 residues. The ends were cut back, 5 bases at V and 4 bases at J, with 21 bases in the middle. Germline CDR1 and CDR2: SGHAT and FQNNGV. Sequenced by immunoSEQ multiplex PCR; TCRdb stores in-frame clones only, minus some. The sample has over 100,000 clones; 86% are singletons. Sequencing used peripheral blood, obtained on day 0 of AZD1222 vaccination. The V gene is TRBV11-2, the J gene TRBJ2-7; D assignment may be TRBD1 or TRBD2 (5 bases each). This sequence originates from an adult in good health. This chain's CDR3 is CASSEAFWGGSYEQYF. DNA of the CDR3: TGTGCCAGCAGCGAAGCTTTTTGGGGCGGGTCGTACGAGCAGTACTTC.